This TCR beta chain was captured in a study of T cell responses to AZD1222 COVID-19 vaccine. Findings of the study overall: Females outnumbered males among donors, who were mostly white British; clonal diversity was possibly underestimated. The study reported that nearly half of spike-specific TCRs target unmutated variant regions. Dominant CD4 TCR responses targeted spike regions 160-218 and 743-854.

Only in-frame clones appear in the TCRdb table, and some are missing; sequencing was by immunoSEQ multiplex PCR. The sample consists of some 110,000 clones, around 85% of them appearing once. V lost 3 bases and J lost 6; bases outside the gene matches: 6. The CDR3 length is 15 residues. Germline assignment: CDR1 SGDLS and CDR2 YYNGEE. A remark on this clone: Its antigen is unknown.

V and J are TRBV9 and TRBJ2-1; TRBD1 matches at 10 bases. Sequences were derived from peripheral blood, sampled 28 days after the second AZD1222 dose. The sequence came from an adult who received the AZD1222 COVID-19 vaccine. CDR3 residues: CASSASGTGVNEQFF. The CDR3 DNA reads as TGTGCCAGCAGCGCCAGCGGGACAGGGGTCAATGAGCAGTTCTTC.